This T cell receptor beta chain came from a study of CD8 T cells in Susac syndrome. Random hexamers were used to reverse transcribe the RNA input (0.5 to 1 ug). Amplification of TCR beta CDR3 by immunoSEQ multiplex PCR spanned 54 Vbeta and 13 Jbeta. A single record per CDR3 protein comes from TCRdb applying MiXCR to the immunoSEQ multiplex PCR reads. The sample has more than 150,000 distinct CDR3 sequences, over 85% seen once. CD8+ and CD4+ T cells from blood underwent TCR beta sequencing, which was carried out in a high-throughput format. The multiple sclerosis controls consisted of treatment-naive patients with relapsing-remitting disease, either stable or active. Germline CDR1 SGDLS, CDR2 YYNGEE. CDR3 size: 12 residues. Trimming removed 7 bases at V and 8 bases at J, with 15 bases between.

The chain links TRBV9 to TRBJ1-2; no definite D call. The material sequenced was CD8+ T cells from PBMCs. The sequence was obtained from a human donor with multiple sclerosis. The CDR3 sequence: CASGRGAEGYTF. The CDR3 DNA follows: TGTGCCAGCGGCCGGGGAGCTGAGGGCTACACCTTC.